Listed here are 15 T cell receptor beta chains from one sample, sequenced in a study of patients and donors after allogeneic stem cell transplantation. TCRdb called the RT-PCR reads again in MiXCR, with one record for every CDR3 protein. Found here are about 400,000 distinct CDR3 sequences, 16% of them singletons; the top ten hold 6.5% to 7.5%. The sequencing sample was made of blood, either unsorted or a sorted T cell fraction (not recorded which). These receptors came from a human donor who was either an allogeneic HSCT recipient or a stem cell or donor lymphocyte infusion donor (not recorded which). It is not recorded whose cells these are; they may come from a transplant donor.

This clonotype showed up many times. The J gene is TRBJ1-5, the V gene TRBV20-1; possibly TRBD1 for D (5 bases). In germline, CDR1 is DFQATT, CDR2 SNEGSKA (reference sequence). V was cut by 4 bases and J by 2 bases, with 12 bases left in between. This CDR3 has 14 residues. The CDR3 nucleotides read TGCAGTGCTACGCAGGGAAACGGCAATCAGCCCCAGCATTTT. The encoded protein is CSATQGNGNQPQHF.

At least ten counts were recorded for this clonotype. The chain uses TRBV12-3 or TRBV12-4 and TRBJ2-7, with D possibly being TRBD1 or TRBD2 (5 bases each). The V gene lost 3 bases and the J gene lost 2 bases, with 11 bases spanning the gap. The CDR3 runs 14 residues. CDR3 bases: TGTGCCAGCAGTTTGAGGGACGGAACCTACGAGCAGTACTTC. It is translated as CASSLRDGTYEQYF.

CDR3 in DNA: TGTGCCAGCAGTTACACGGCCTCTGGAAACACCATATATTTT. Translating gives CASSYTASGNTIYF. The chain recombines TRBV6-5 with TRBJ1-3; D remains unclear. CDR3 size: 14 residues. CDR1 is MNHEY and CDR2 is SVGAGI in the germline V gene. Trimming cost V 2 bases and J 0 bases, with 5 bases left between them.

The genes are TRBV25-1 and TRBJ2-5; 9 bases are shared with TRBD1. Unmatched junction bases numbered 12, after V lost 6 bases and J lost 4 bases. The germline V gene has CDR1 MGHDK and CDR2 SYGVNS. The CDR3 spans 16 residues. CDR3 nucleotides: TGTGCCAGCAGCCTCGGCGGGGACAGGGTGCGAGAGACCCAGTACTTC. Protein: CASSLGGDRVRETQYF.

This clonotype was counted a few times. V gene TRBV20-1 combines with J gene TRBJ1-1; D might be TRBD1 (5 bases). V was clipped by 4 bases and J by 1 base, with 13 bases between them. CDR1 and CDR2 (germline): DFQATT, SNEGSKA (reference sequence). The CDR3 has 14 residues. The CDR3 region is CSAIPGRRNTEAFF. CDR3 nucleotides: TGCAGTGCTATACCGGGACGGAGGAACACTGAAGCTTTCTTT.

This clonotype occurred a few times. The V and J genes are TRBV20-1 and TRBJ2-3, with 8 bases that match TRBD2. This CDR3 is built from 16 residues. The V gene end was trimmed by 1 base and the J gene end by 1 base; junction bases not matched to a gene: 7. The germline gives CDR1 DFQATT, CDR2 SNEGSKA (reference sequence). CDR3 amino acids: CSARALWRGGTDTQYF. CDR3 bases: TGCAGTGCTAGAGCTTTGTGGCGGGGGGGCACAGATACGCAGTATTTT.

This clonotype was counted at least ten times. The chain employs TRBV29-1 and TRBJ2-5; 8 bases align to TRBD2. CDR1 is SQVTM and CDR2 is ANQGSEA in the germline V gene. This CDR3 is built from 16 residues. Trimming took 4 bases from V and 6 from J; bases not matched to a gene: 16. DNA for the CDR3: TGCAGCGTTGTCTCTGCCGGGACTAGAGCGTCCCAGACCCAGTACTTC. Protein sequence: CSVVSAGTRASQTQYF.

This clonotype was observed a handful of times. The chain is built from TRBV24-1 and TRBJ2-2, with 8 bases aligning to TRBD2. Trimming at V came to 5 bases and at J to 6 bases, leaving 22 bases not matched to a gene. From germline, CDR1 is KGHDR and CDR2 SFDVKD. The CDR3 totals 20 residues. The DNA for the CDR3 is TGTGCCACCAGTGTAATAGCGGGATTGGAACCTATTCCCATCTCCGGGGAGCTGTTTTTT. Translating it yields CATSVIAGLEPIPISGELFF.

The chain recombines TRBV30 with TRBJ1-4; 8 bases are a match to TRBD1. The CDR3 totals 14 residues. V lost 2 bases, J lost 7 bases, and 6 bases stayed unmatched. Per germline, CDR1 GTSNPN and CDR2 SVGIG (reference sequence). CDR3 loop: CAWSFDRGGEKLFF. CDR3 coding DNA: TGTGCCTGGAGTTTCGACAGGGGCGGTGAAAAACTGTTTTTT.

Ten or more counts support this clonotype. This sequence joins TRBV12-3 or TRBV12-4 and TRBJ1-1; the D is unclear. The V gene lost 3 bases and the J gene lost 1 base, with 6 bases spanning the gap. CDR3 length: 13 residues. Here the CDR3 reads CASSFGWNTEAFF. CDR3 in DNA: TGTGCCAGCAGTTTTGGCTGGAACACTGAAGCTTTCTTT.

This clonotype was seen a handful of times. The J gene is TRBJ1-1, the V gene TRBV5-1, with 7 bases that match TRBD1. V was clipped by 4 bases and J by 5 bases; unmatched bases: 14. Germline-derived CDR1 and CDR2 are SGHRS and YFSETQ. The CDR3 length is 16 residues. DNA for the CDR3: TGCGCCAGCAGCCCGCGGGACTCAGGGGGTGGTACTGAAGCTTTCTTT. Translating it yields CASSPRDSGGGTEAFF.

This clonotype showed up just a few times. J is TRBJ2-5 and V is TRBV3-1; 7 nucleotides align to TRBD2. Looked up from germline, CDR1 is LGHDT and CDR2 is YNNKEL (reference sequence). The CDR3 sequence is 18 residues long. Trimming cost V 4 bases and J 2 bases; bases outside gene matches: 16. The CDR3, as DNA: TGTGCCAGCAGCCCCGACAGAGTATCCCTAGCGGATCAAGAGACCCAGTACTTC. Its translation is CASSPDRVSLADQETQYF.

This rearrangement joins TRBV20-1 to TRBJ2-1; D uncertain. CDR3 length equals 13 residues. V lost 1 base and J lost 7, with 11 bases in between. CDR1 and CDR2 from the germline V gene are DFQATT and SNEGSKA (reference sequence). CDR3 sequence (DNA): TGCAGTGCTAGAGGGTTGGGTCGGAATGAGCAGTTCTTC. It yields the protein CSARGLGRNEQFF.

With regard to this clonotype: At one end, the junction sequence differs from germline, possibly due to a read error. The chain employs TRBV7-9 and TRBJ2-5; D is tentatively TRBD1 or TRBD2 (5 bases each). This CDR3 comprises 13 residues. Germline-derived CDR1 and CDR2 are SEHNR and FQNEAQ (reference sequence). CDR3 coding DNA: TGTGCCAGCAGTCAACCAGAGTCGGGGCGCCCTGACTTC. Its protein product is CASSQPESGRPDF.

Ten or more counts support this clonotype. The V gene is TRBV9, the J gene TRBJ2-1, with 9 positions matching TRBD2. The junction had 1 base not matched to a gene; V was cut back by 3 bases and J by 0 bases. The CDR3 consists of 15 residues. Germline V gene data show CDR1 as SGDLS and CDR2 as YYNGEE. In nucleotides, the CDR3 is TGTGCCAGCAGCGAGACTAGCGGCTCCTACAATGAGCAGTTCTTC. It yields the protein CASSETSGSYNEQFF.